The entry below describes one T cell receptor beta chain. The target of this receptor is not known. It has no much larger one-base neighbor in the sample; base qualities were not kept. PBMCs were isolated by Ficoll-Paque density gradient centrifugation. The sample is drawn from a study of T-cell memory formation after mild COVID-19 (dated by TCRdb to the early 2020s). In terms of the full investigation: TCR sequence clusters from the two donors were largely donor specific. In a couple of donors, T-cell clones that expanded and contracted after mild COVID-19 were tracked by sequencing TCRalpha and TCRbeta repertoires over time. The cohort was made up of two young adult volunteers, one female and one male, who were previously healthy.

Study-wide findings and limitations: Clones that contracted from day 15 to 85 showed balanced CD4/CD8 phenotypes, whereas a second wave of clones that expanded from day 15 to 37 leaned towards CD4+. Contracting CD4+ clones were found mainly in CM and EM memory subsets, while CD8+ clones were enriched in EMRA. The study included only a couple of mild cases, and larger cohorts that include severe cases with pre-infection samples were judged to be necessary. SARS-CoV-2 specificity of the second-wave clones peaking on day 37 was not confirmed. Some responding clones were detected in pre-infection memory, suggesting pre-existing cross-reactive memory T cells joined the SARS-CoV-2 response.

Here V drops 2 bases and J drops 4 bases, and the junction holds 9 bases not matched to any gene. The germline V gene supplies CDR1 LGHNA and CDR2 YNFKEQ. From cysteine to phenylalanine, the CDR3 is 17 amino acids long. This entry keeps only the CDR3 DNA: 51 bases, framed from base 1. TCRdb records Illumina NovaSeq 6000 as the sequencer. TCRalpha and TCRbeta cDNA libraries were constructed by 5'RACE with constant-segment primers, with sample barcodes and unique molecular identifiers being introduced. RNA was extracted from every sample with Trizol reagent. Libraries were amplified in two PCR steps, with a second sample barcode and Illumina TruSeq adapters added in the second step. Libraries were sequenced on an Illumina NovaSeq with 2 x 150 bp paired-end reads. The original pipeline was this. The reads were demultiplexed and collapsed into UMI-guided consensus sequences using migec v1.2.7. Using mixcr v2.1.11, UMI consensuses were aligned to TRA and TRB V and J templates and then assembled into clonotypes. A clonotype was counted as expanded or contracted only when both edgeR and NoisET called the clonotype significant, with the noise models trained on biological replicates. For edgeR calls, a false discovery rate-adjusted p below 0.01 and a log2 fold-change threshold of 1 were applied. As an exploratory analysis of dynamics, max-normalized trajectories of the 1000 most abundant clonotypes were examined with PCA combined with hierarchical clustering. The CD4 or CD8 phenotype of responding clones was assigned using the separately sequenced CD4+ and CD8+ repertoires. TCRdb trimmed the raw reads at Q25, called clones with MiXCR and kept productive beta chains. Entries that share a CDR3 protein sequence are merged under the most common genes and DNA. The V and J calls follow TCRdb's processing rather than the paper's. For this sample there are some 340,000 distinct CDR3 sequences; 13% appear just once. 20% to 25% of the sample is held by the ten biggest clonotypes.

Sequencing was done on a sample of PBMCs or a T cell subset sorted from them (not recorded which). This sequence was found in a man aged 18 to 35 who had mild COVID-19 (a few samples of this study predate the infection). The sample titles of this study are shuffled in the database, so cell type and time point are left out; the donor was told from shared clones. The chain employs TRBV4-2 and TRBJ2-3; 10 bases in the junction line up with TRBD2. The CDR3 region: CASSQLATSGEADTQYF. The nucleotide sequence reads TGTGCCAGCAGCCAACTGGCCACTAGCGGGGAGGCAGATACGCAGTATTTT.